The T cell receptor beta chain under discussion was sequenced for a study of cytomegalovirus exposure and HLA in healthy donors. Sequencing was performed with immunoSEQ multiplex PCR; in TCRdb, only in-frame clones are kept and a portion is missing. Here the sample spans 100,000 to 120,000 clones, 86% being singletons. V dropped 5 bases and J dropped 0 bases, with 17 bases sitting between them. This CDR3 spans 16 amino acids. From germline, CDR1 is SGHAT and CDR2 FQNNGV. The genes are TRBV11-2 and TRBJ2-7; a weak D match, TRBD2 (5 bases). The sequence came from a woman between 18 and 29 years old in good health and CMV-seropositive. The specimen was PBMCs. CDR3 in amino acids: CASSGLRGADSYEQYF. The DNA of the CDR3 is TGTGCCAGCAGCGGACTTCGTGGAGCTGACTCCTACGAGCAGTACTTC.